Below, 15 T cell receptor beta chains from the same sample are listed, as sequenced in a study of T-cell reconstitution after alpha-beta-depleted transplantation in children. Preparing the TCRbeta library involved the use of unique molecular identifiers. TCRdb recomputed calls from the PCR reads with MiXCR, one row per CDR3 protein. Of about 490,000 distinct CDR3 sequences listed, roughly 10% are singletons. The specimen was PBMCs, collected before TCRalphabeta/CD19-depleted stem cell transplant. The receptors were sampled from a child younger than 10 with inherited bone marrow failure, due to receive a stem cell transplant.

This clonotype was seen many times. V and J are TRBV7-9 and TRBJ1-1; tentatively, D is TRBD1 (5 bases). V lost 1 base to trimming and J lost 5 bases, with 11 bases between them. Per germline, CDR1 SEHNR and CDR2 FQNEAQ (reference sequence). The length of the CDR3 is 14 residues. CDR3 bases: TGTGCCAGCAGCTTAGGTTGGGGGAGGACTGAAGCTTTCTTT. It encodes CASSLGWGRTEAFF.

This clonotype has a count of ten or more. In DNA form, the CDR3 reads TGTGCCAGCAGCGTAGGGGGAGAGGATGAGCAGTTCTTC. Translated: CASSVGGEDEQFF. The rearrangement uses TRBV9 and TRBJ2-1, with a tentative D call TRBD2 (5 bases). This CDR3 has 13 amino acids. Germline-derived CDR1 and CDR2 are SGDLS and YYNGEE. Trimming left V 0 bases short and J 8 bases short, with 9 bases between.

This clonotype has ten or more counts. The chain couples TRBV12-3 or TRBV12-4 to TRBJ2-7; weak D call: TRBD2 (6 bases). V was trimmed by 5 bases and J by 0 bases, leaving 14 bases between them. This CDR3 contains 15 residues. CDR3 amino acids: CASSNLAILSYEQYF. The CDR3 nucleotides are TGTGCCAGCAGTAATCTAGCGATACTCTCCTACGAGCAGTACTTC.

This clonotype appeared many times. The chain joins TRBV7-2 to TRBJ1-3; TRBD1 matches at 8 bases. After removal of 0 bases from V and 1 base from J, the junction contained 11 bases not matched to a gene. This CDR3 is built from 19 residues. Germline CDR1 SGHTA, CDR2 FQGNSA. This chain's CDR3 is CASSLAPRTGIGSGNTIYF. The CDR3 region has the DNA TGTGCCAGCAGCTTAGCGCCGAGGACAGGGATAGGGTCTGGAAACACCATATATTTT. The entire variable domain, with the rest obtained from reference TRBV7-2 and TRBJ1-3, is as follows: GAGVSQSPSNKVTEKGKDVELRCDPISGHTALYWYRQSLGQGLEFLIYFQGNSAPDKSGLPSDRFSAERTGGSVSTLTIQRTQQEDSAVYLCASSLAPRTGIGSGNTIYFGEGSWLTVV.

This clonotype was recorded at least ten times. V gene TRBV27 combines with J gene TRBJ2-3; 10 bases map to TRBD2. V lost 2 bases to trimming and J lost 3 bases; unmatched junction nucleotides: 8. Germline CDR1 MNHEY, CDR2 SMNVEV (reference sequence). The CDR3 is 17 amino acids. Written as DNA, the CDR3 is TGTGCCAGCAGTTTAGGACTAGCGGAAGGGTGGACAGATACGCAGTATTTT. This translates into CASSLGLAEGWTDTQYF.

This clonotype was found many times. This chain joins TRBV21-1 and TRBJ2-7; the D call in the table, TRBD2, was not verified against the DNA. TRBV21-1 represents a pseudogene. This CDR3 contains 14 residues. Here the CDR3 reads CASSKLGPLYEQYF. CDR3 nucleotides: TGTGCCAGCAGCAAATTAGGGCCCCTCTACGAGCAGTACTTC.

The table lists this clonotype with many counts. The CDR3 protein is CATFLRVRDRPVEAFF. Written as DNA, the CDR3 is TGTGCCACCTTTCTTAGGGTCCGGGACAGGCCCGTAGAAGCTTTCTTT. The V gene is TRBV12-3 or TRBV12-4, the J gene TRBJ1-1, with 8 bases lining up with TRBD1. The CDR3 consists of 16 residues. The junction had 21 bases not matched to a gene; V was cut back by 10 bases and J by 8 bases.

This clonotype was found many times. The CDR3 loop is CASSFNNEQFF. In nucleotides, the CDR3 is TGTGCCAGCAGCTTCAACAATGAGCAGTTCTTC. The chain couples TRBV7-8 to TRBJ2-1; no clear D gene. The CDR3 loop spans 11 amino acids. V dropped 3 bases and J dropped 5 bases, with 2 bases sitting between them. Germline CDR1 and CDR2: SGHVS and FQNEAQ.

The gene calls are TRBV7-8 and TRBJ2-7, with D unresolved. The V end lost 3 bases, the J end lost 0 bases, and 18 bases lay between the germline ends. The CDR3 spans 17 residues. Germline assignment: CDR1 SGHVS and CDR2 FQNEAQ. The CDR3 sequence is CASSFPASSFGSYEQYF. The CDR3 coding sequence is TGTGCCAGCAGCTTTCCCGCCTCCTCTTTTGGCTCCTACGAGCAGTACTTC.

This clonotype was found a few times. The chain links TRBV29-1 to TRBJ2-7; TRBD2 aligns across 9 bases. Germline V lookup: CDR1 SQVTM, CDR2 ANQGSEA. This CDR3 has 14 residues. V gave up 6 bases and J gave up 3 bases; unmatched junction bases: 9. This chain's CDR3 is CSVRRLAEDYEQYF. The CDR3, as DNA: TGCAGCGTGAGGAGACTAGCGGAAGACTACGAGCAGTACTTC.

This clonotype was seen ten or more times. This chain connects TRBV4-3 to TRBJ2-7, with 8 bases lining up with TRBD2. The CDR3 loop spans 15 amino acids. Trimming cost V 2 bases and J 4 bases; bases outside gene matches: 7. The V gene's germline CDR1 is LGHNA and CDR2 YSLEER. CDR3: CASSQIVGGRYEQYF. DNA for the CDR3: TGCGCCAGCAGCCAAATTGTAGGCGGGAGGTACGAGCAGTACTTC.

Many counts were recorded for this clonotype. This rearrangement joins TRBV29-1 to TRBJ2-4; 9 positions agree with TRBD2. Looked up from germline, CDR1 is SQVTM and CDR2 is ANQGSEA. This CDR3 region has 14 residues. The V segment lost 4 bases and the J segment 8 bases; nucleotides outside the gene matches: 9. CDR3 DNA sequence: TGCAGCGTTGCCCTTAGCGGGAGAGCGGACATTCAGTACTTC. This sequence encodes CSVALSGRADIQYF.

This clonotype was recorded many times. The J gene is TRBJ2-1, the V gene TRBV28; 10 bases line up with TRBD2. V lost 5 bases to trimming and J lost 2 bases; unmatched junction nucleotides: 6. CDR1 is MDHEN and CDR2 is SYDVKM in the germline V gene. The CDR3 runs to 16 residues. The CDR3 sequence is CASSPPTSGPYNEQFF. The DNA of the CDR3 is TGTGCCAGCAGTCCGCCGACTAGCGGGCCCTACAATGAGCAGTTCTTC.

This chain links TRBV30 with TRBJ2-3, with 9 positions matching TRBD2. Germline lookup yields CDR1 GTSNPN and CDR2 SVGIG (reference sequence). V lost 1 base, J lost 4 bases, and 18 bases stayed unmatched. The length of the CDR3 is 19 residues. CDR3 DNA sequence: TGTGCCTGGAGTGAATATCTAGCGGGATGGGGGTCGGAGGCAGATACGCAGTATTTT. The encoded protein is CAWSEYLAGWGSEADTQYF.

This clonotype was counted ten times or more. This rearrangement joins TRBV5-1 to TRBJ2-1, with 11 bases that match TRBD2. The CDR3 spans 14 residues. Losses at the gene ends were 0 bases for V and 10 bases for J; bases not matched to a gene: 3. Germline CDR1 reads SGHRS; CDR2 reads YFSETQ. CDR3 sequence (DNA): TGCGCCAGCAGCTTGGGGCTAGCGGGAGGAGAGCAGTTCTTC. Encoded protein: CASSLGLAGGEQFF.